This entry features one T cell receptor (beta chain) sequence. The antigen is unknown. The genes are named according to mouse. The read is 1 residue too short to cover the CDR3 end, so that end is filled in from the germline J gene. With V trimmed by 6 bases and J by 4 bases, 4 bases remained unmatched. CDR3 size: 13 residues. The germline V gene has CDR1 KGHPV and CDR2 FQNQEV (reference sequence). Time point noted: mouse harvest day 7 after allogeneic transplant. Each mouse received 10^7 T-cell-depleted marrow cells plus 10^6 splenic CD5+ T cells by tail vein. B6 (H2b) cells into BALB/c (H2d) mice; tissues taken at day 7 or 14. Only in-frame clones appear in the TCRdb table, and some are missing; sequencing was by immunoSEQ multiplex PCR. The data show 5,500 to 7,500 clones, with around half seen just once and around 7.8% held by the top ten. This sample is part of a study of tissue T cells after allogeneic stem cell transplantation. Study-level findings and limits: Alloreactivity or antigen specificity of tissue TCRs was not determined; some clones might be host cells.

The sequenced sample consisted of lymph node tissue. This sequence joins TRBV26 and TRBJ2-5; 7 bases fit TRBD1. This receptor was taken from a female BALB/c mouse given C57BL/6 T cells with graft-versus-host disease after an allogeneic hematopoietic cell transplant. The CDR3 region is CASRTGEEDTQYF. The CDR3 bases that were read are TGTGCCAGCAGAACAGGGGAGGAAGACACCCAGTAC. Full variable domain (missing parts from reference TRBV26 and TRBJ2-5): NSKVIQTPRYLVKGQGQKAKMRCIPEKGHPVVFWYQQNKNNEFKFLINFQNQEVLQQIDMTEKRFSAECPSNSPCSLEIQSSEAGDSALYLCASRTGEEDTQYFGPGTRLLVL.